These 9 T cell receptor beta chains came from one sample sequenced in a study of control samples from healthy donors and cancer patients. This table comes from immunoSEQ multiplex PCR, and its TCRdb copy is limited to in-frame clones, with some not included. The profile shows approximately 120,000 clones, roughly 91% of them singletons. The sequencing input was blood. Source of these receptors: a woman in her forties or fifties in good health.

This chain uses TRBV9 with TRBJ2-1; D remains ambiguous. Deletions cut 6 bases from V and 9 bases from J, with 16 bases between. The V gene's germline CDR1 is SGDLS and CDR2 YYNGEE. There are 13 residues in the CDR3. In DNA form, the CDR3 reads TGTGCCAGCACCCTAAACGGGCCAGGTGAGCAGTTCTTC. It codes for CASTLNGPGEQFF. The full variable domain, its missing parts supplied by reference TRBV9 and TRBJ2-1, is DSGVTQTPKHLITATGQRVTLRCSPRSGDLSVYWYQQSLDQGLQFLIQYYNGEERAKGNILERFSAQQFPDLHSELNLSSLELGDSALYFCASTLNGPGEQFFGPGTRLTVL.

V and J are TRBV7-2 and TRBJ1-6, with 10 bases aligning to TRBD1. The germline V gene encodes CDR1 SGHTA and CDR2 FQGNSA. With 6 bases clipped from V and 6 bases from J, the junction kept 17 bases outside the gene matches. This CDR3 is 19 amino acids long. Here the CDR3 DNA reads TGTGCCAGCAGTCGACGGACAGGGGGAATCAGACCTCCTAATTCACCCCTCCACTTT. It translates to CASSRRTGGIRPPNSPLHF.

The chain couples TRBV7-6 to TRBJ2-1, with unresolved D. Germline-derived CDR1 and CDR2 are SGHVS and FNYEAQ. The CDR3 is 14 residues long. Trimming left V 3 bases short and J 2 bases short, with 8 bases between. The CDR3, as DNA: TGTGCCAGCAGCTTGGTGGCCCCCTACAATGAGCAGTTCTTC. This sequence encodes CASSLVAPYNEQFF.

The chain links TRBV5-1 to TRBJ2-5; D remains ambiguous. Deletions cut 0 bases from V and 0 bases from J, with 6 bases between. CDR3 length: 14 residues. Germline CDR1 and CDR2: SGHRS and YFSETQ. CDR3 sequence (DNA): TGCGCCAGCAGCTTGGCTAATCACCAAGAGACCCAGTACTTC. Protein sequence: CASSLANHQETQYF.

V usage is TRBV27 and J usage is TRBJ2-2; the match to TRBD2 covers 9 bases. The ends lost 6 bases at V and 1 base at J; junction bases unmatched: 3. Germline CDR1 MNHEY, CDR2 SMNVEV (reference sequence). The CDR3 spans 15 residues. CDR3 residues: CASRQAGGNTGELFF. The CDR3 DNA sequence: TGTGCCAGCAGGCAAGCGGGGGGGAACACCGGGGAGCTGTTTTTT.

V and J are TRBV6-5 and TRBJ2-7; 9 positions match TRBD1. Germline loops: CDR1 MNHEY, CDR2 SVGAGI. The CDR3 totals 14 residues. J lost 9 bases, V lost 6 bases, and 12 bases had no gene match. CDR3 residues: CASSANRGLVVQYV. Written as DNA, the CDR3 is TGTGCCAGCAGCGCTAACAGGGGGCTCGTGGTGCAGTACGTC.

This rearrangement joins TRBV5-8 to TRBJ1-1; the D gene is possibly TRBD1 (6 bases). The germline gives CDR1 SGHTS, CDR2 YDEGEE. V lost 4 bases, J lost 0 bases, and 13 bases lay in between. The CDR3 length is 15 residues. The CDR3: CASSDGQPLNTEAFF. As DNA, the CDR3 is TGTGCCAGCAGCGACGGACAGCCCCTGAACACTGAAGCTTTCTTT. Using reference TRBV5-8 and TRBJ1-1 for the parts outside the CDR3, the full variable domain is EAGVTQSPTHLIKTRGQQATLRCSPISGHTSVYWYQQALGLGLQFLLWYDEGEERNRGNFPPRFSGRQFPNYSSELNVNALELEDSALYLCASSDGQPLNTEAFFGQGTRLTVV.

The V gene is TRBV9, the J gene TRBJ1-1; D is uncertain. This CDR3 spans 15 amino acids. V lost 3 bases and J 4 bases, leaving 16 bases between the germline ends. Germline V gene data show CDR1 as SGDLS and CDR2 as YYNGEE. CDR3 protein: CASSALQALTTEAFF. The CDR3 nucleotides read TGTGCCAGCAGCGCCCTTCAGGCTCTGACCACTGAAGCTTTCTTT.

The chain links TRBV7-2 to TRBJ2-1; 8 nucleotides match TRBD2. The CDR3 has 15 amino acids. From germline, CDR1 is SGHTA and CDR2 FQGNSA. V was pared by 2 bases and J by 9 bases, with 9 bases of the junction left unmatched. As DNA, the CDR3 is TGTGCCAGCAGCTTACGGCGGGAGGTTTACGGTGAGCAGTTCTTC. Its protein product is CASSLRREVYGEQFF.